This passage covers 7 T cell receptor beta chains from one sample sequenced in a study of patients and donors after allogeneic stem cell transplantation. TCRdb processed the RT-PCR reads anew with MiXCR; each CDR3 protein has one entry. Altogether about a million distinct CDR3 sequences are present, around 17% being singletons, with the ten largest covering 6%. The sequencing input was blood, either unsorted or a sorted T cell fraction (not recorded which). These receptors were taken from a human donor who was either an allogeneic HSCT recipient or a stem cell or donor lymphocyte infusion donor (not recorded which). It is not recorded whose cells these are; they may come from a transplant donor.

This clonotype was detected ten times or more. At one of its ends the junction is not consistent with the germline gene, which may arise from a read error. J is TRBJ2-7 and V is TRBV5-1; a possible D gene is TRBD1 (5 bases). Germline V CDR1 and CDR2: SGHRS, YFSETQ. This CDR3 has 14 residues. The CDR3, as DNA: TGTGCCAGCAGTTTAGGACAAGGGGTCTACGAGCAGTACTTC. It is translated as CASSLGQGVYEQYF.

CDR3 bases: TGCGCCAGCAGCAGCCAGCCAAGTGGGGAGACCCAGTACTTC. The encoded protein is CASSSQPSGETQYF. This chain links TRBV5-1 with TRBJ2-5; D gene unclear. In germline, CDR1 is SGHRS, CDR2 YFSETQ. The CDR3 length is 14 residues. V was pared by 4 bases and J by 5 bases, with 15 bases between.

This clonotype came up a few times. The genes are TRBV5-1 and TRBJ1-2, with D tentatively TRBD1 (6 bases). V shed 3 bases and J shed 9 bases, with 21 bases lying between them. The CDR3 extends over 15 amino acids. Germline V CDR1 and CDR2: SGHRS, YFSETQ. The CDR3 region is CASSSPAGQSYSYTF. The DNA for the CDR3 is TGCGCCAGCAGCTCCCCTGCCGGACAGTCTTATAGCTACACCTTC.

The DNA for the CDR3 is TGTGCCAGTAGTATTCCCCGGACAGGGAGAACTCAGCCCCAGCATTTT. Its translation: CASSIPRTGRTQPQHF. The chain has TRBV19 and TRBJ1-5; TRBD1 aligns across 8 bases. The V and J ends lost 3 bases and 6 bases, in that order; junction bases with no gene match: 10. The germline V gene encodes CDR1 LNHDA and CDR2 SQIVND (reference sequence). The CDR3 loop spans 16 amino acids.

The genes are TRBV3-1 and TRBJ2-3; D is perhaps TRBD1 or TRBD2 (5 bases each). The length of the CDR3 is 15 residues. CDR1 LGHDT and CDR2 YNNKEL come from the germline V gene (reference sequence). The germline V and J ends were trimmed by 0 bases and 4 bases, with 11 bases remaining between them. CDR3 coding DNA: TGTGCCAGCAGCCAAGATTTGAGGGGCGCAGATACGCAGTATTTT. Its translation: CASSQDLRGADTQYF.

The chain joins TRBV29-1 to TRBJ1-4; perhaps TRBD1 as D (5 bases). Trimming shortened V by 6 bases and J by 8 bases, and 19 bases separated the two germline ends. This CDR3 is built from 14 residues. Germline V lookup: CDR1 SQVTM, CDR2 ANQGSEA. DNA of the CDR3: TGCAGCGTCCCCGGCCTCAGGGACGGGGAAAAACTGTTTTTT. This codes for CSVPGLRDGEKLFF.

This clonotype was counted ten times or more. This chain connects TRBV6-1 to TRBJ2-4, with a weak D call TRBD2 (6 bases). The V end lost 6 bases, the J end lost 0 bases, and 12 bases lay between the germline ends. Germline CDR1 and CDR2: MNHNS and SASEGT. This CDR3 contains 15 residues. Here the CDR3 DNA reads TGTGCCAGCAGGGACGGGAGTGTAGCCAAAAACATTCAGTACTTC. Its translation: CASRDGSVAKNIQYF.